A selection of T cell receptor beta chains follows, all from one sample in a study of cytomegalovirus exposure and HLA in healthy donors. Profiling relied on immunoSEQ multiplex PCR, and the TCRdb table lists in-frame clones only, not all of them. The sample holds roughly 150,000 clones, roughly 68% seen once. The sample consisted of PBMCs. The origin of the receptors is a man aged 25-45 years in good health and CMV-seropositive. Each CDR3 is given with its conserved first and last residue. A D gene is named only where the DNA matches it firmly.

CDR3,V,D
CASSPFSDYEQYF,TRBV7-2,NA
CASSLFLGANNEQFF,TRBV7-6,NA
CASGTGPFEAFF,TRBV7-8,NA
CASSEEGGRRETQYF,TRBV2,TRBD2
CASSPMGGDEQFF,TRBV14,TRBD2
CASMGREETQYF,TRBV10-2,TRBD2
CASSQGQSYEQYF,TRBV10-1,TRBD1
CASSLSASGSYEQYF,TRBV27,TRBD2
CASSLPSGSHEQYF,TRBV7-8,TRBD2
CASSESHKNTEAFF,TRBV6-1,NA